Shown below are 29 T cell receptor beta chains from a single sample sequenced in a study of shared clonotypes between healthy human individuals. This table comes from immunoSEQ multiplex PCR, and its TCRdb copy is limited to in-frame clones, with some not included. The repertoire has fewer than 200,000 clones, just under 95% of them found once; the top ten carry approximately 0.07%. Specimen: naive CD4+ T cells sorted from blood. The subset here: CD45RA+ positively selected. These TCRs come from a woman aged 25 to 39 in good health.

The V call is TRBV19, the J call TRBJ1-5; a weak D match, TRBD1 (5 bases). The germline gives CDR1 LNHDA, CDR2 SQIVND (reference sequence). The CDR3 runs to 14 residues. The ends were cut back, 2 bases at V and 7 bases at J, with 12 bases in the middle. The CDR3 here is CASSIKQVEQPQHF. Written as DNA, the CDR3 is TGTGCCAGTAGTATAAAACAGGTCGAACAGCCCCAGCATTTT.

This clone has more than one count but fewer than ten. The chain joins TRBV5-1 to TRBJ1-2, with 9 bases lining up with TRBD1. Germline CDR1 reads SGHRS; CDR2 reads YFSETQ. The CDR3 length is 14 residues. J gave up 6 bases and V 0 bases, and 3 bases lay outside the gene matches. In nucleotides, the CDR3 is TGCGCCAGCAGCTTGGAGGGACAGGGACATGGCTACACCTTC. It translates to CASSLEGQGHGYTF. Together with reference TRBV5-1 and TRBJ1-2, the CDR3 gives the full variable domain: KAGVTQTPRYLIKTRGQQVTLSCSPISGHRSVSWYQQTPGQGLQFLFEYFSETQRNKGNFPGRFSGRQFSNSRSEMNVSTLELGDSALYLCASSLEGQGHGYTFGSGTRLTVV.

The rearrangement uses TRBV7-8 and TRBJ1-6; D perhaps matches TRBD1 (5 bases). V lost 5 bases and J 8 bases, leaving 16 bases between the germline ends. Looked up from germline, CDR1 is SGHVS and CDR2 is FQNEAQ. The CDR3 contains 15 residues. The CDR3 sequence is CASSPWGRGYSPLHF. For the CDR3, the DNA is TGTGCCAGCAGCCCCTGGGGGAGAGGATATTCACCCCTCCACTTT.

This CDR3 reads CASSSGGYGYTF. The CDR3 DNA follows: TGCGCCAGCAGCTCCGGAGGCTATGGCTACACCTTC. V is TRBV4-1 and J is TRBJ1-2, with D unresolved. V gave up 5 bases and J gave up 4 bases, with 8 bases separating them. Germline CDR1 and CDR2: MGHRA and YSYEKL. The CDR3 covers 12 residues.

The chain is built from TRBV20-1 and TRBJ1-4, with D unclear. V lost 4 bases and J 8 bases, leaving 8 bases between the germline ends. This CDR3 has 11 residues. Germline CDR1 reads DFQATT; CDR2 reads SNEGSKA (reference sequence). The CDR3 region is CSAIGSEKLFF. The CDR3 region has the DNA TGCAGTGCTATAGGGTCGGAAAAACTGTTTTTT.

The chain is built from TRBV18 and TRBJ1-4, with D unclear. V was pared by 2 bases and J by 5 bases, with 9 bases between. The CDR3 loop spans 14 amino acids. Germline values: CDR1 KGHSH, CDR2 LQKENI. The CDR3, as DNA: TGTGCCAGCTCACCAAGAGAGCTGAATGAAAAACTGTTTTTT. Protein sequence: CASSPRELNEKLFF.

The rearrangement uses TRBV2 and TRBJ1-1, with TRBD1 matching over 8 bases. V was clipped by 6 bases and J by 0 bases; unmatched bases: 9. The CDR3 contains 16 residues. Germline V gene sequence: CDR1 SNHLY, CDR2 FYNNEI. The CDR3 region has the DNA TGTGCCAGCAGGGACAGGGAGCGTTTGGTGAACACTGAAGCTTTCTTT. It is translated as CASRDRERLVNTEAFF.

This clone was picked up a small number of times. The V gene is TRBV11-2, the J gene TRBJ1-2; TRBD1 is a possible D gene (5 bases). The CDR3 spans 15 residues. With 1 base removed from V and 2 bases from J, the gap between germline ends came to 11 bases. Germline CDR1 is SGHAT and CDR2 is FQNNGV. The CDR3 nucleotides read TGTGCCAGCAGCTTAGGTTTTCGGGGGAACTATGGCTACACCTTC. Protein product: CASSLGFRGNYGYTF.

The chain carries TRBV29-1 and TRBJ2-7; D might be TRBD1 or TRBD2, each matching 5 bases. V lost 4 bases, J lost 1 base, and 14 bases lay in between. Germline values: CDR1 SQVTM, CDR2 ANQGSEA. The CDR3 length is 14 residues. The CDR3 region is CSVAYPGASYEQYF. The CDR3 nucleotides read TGCAGCGTTGCGTATCCCGGGGCTTCCTACGAGCAGTACTTC.

The chain recombines TRBV5-1 with TRBJ1-3; TRBD1 aligns across 10 bases. CDR1 and CDR2 from the germline V gene are SGHRS and YFSETQ. This CDR3 has 16 amino acids. V dropped 2 bases and J dropped 2; count of bases not matched to a gene: 4. The CDR3 bases are TGCGCCAGCAGCTTCGTTGGGACAGGGGCTGGAAACACCATATATTTT. It specifies CASSFVGTGAGNTIYF.

The chain is built from TRBV5-4 and TRBJ2-3, with 8 positions matching TRBD2. The germline gives CDR1 SGHNT, CDR2 YYREEE (reference sequence). The CDR3 loop spans 14 amino acids. V lost 4 bases, J lost 5 bases, and 6 bases stayed unmatched. The CDR3 here is CASSEGLVRDTQYF. The DNA of the CDR3 is TGTGCCAGCAGCGAGGGACTAGTTAGAGATACGCAGTATTTT.

This rearrangement joins TRBV5-1 to TRBJ1-3; D might be TRBD1 (5 bases). CDR1 is SGHRS, CDR2 YFSETQ, per germline. V lost 0 bases, J lost 0 bases, and 7 bases lay in between. The CDR3 extends over 15 amino acids. The DNA for the CDR3 is TGCGCCAGCAGCTTGGTGGGGGACTCTGGAAACACCATATATTTT. Translation gives CASSLVGDSGNTIYF.

The chain couples TRBV6-5 to TRBJ2-7, with 8 bases aligning to TRBD2. The CDR3 sequence is 15 residues long. With V trimmed by 2 bases and J by 6 bases, 9 bases remained unmatched. CDR1 and CDR2 from the germline V gene are MNHEY and SVGAGI. The CDR3: CASSYRTGTRSEQYF. CDR3 nucleotide sequence: TGTGCCAGCAGTTACCGAACCGGGACTAGGAGCGAGCAGTACTTC.

This clone has just one count. V usage is TRBV19 and J usage is TRBJ1-5; 8 bases line up with TRBD1. This CDR3 is 14 amino acids long. With V trimmed by 4 bases and J by 6 bases, 5 bases remained unmatched. CDR1 is LNHDA, CDR2 SQIVND, per germline (reference sequence). CDR3 nucleotides: TGTGCCAGTAGTACGGACAGGGCGAGTCAGCCCCAGCATTTT. As protein: CASSTDRASQPQHF.

This sequence joins TRBV6-1 and TRBJ2-7; D unclear. The CDR3 contains 15 residues. The germline gives CDR1 MNHNS, CDR2 SASEGT. The V gene lost 6 bases and the J gene lost 2 bases, with 17 bases spanning the gap. CDR3 DNA: TGTGCCAGCAGGGGATGGGCGGTGGGCGCCTACGAGCAGTACTTC. Translated, it gives CASRGWAVGAYEQYF.

This chain links TRBV27 with TRBJ1-1; D possibly corresponds to TRBD1 (6 bases). From germline, CDR1 is MNHEY and CDR2 SMNVEV (reference sequence). V was pared by 5 bases and J by 6 bases, with 16 bases between. This CDR3 is 14 amino acids long. CDR3 loop: CASSEILQGAEAFF. Here the CDR3 DNA reads TGTGCCAGCAGTGAAATACTACAGGGCGCTGAAGCTTTCTTT.

This clone was seen a handful of times. The chain uses TRBV30 and TRBJ2-7, with D possibly being TRBD2 (5 bases). The CDR3 covers 11 residues. Trimming left V 1 base short and J 9 bases short, with 10 bases between. Per the germline V gene, CDR1 is GTSNPN and CDR2 is SVGIG (reference sequence). CDR3 bases: TGTGCCTGGAGTGAGCGGCAGGCGCAGTACTTC. As protein: CAWSERQAQYF.

The chain combines TRBV19 with TRBJ2-7; 7 positions match TRBD1. Looked up from germline, CDR1 is LNHDA and CDR2 is SQIVND (reference sequence). This CDR3 is built from 13 residues. V dropped 2 bases and J dropped 5; count of bases not matched to a gene: 3. CDR3 sequence reads: CASSINRGNEQYF. The CDR3 DNA sequence: TGTGCCAGTAGTATAAACAGGGGCAACGAGCAGTACTTC.

The CDR3 sequence is CASSPGGGQGRTLHF. The CDR3 DNA sequence: TGCGCCAGCAGCCCCGGGGGCGGACAGGGGAGAACCCTCCACTTT. The rearrangement joins TRBV5-1 to TRBJ1-6, with TRBD1 matching 9 bases. The length of the CDR3 is 15 residues. Looked up from germline, CDR1 is SGHRS and CDR2 is YFSETQ. Unmatched junction bases numbered 13, after V lost 4 bases and J lost 14 bases.

This clone was picked up one time. The chain recombines TRBV6-1 with TRBJ2-5; D remains unclear. V gave up 2 bases and J gave up 2 bases, with 9 bases separating them. There are 14 residues in the CDR3. Germline V gives CDR1 MNHNS, CDR2 SASEGT. Written as DNA, the CDR3 is TGTGCCAGCAGTGAACAAAGGTATCAAGAGACCCAGTACTTC. It encodes CASSEQRYQETQYF.

This rearrangement joins TRBV2 to TRBJ2-7, with D possibly called TRBD1 or TRBD2 (6 bases each). The CDR3 has 12 amino acids. The germline V gene has CDR1 SNHLY and CDR2 FYNNEI. V was shortened by 11 bases and J by 7 bases, with 18 bases between the two germline ends. The CDR3 DNA is TGTGCCGGAAGGGGCGGAGGGGGGGAGCAGTACTTC. Residues: CAGRGGGGEQYF.

The rearrangement links TRBV7-9 to TRBJ1-4, with 8 bases matching TRBD1. From germline, CDR1 is SEHNR and CDR2 FQNEAQ (reference sequence). CDR3 length equals 17 residues. The V segment lost 5 bases and the J segment 3 bases; nucleotides outside the gene matches: 11. CDR3 loop: CASSLRGQGTANEKLFF. CDR3 bases: TGTGCCAGCAGCCTACGCGGACAGGGTACAGCTAATGAAAAACTGTTTTTT. Based on the CDR3 plus reference TRBV7-9 and TRBJ1-4, the full variable domain is DTGVSQNPRHKITKRGQNVTFRCDPISEHNRLYWYRQTLGQGPEFLTYFQNEAQLEKSRLLSDRFSAERPKGSFSTLEIQRTEQGDSAMYLCASSLRGQGTANEKLFFGSGTQLSVL.

V gene TRBV19 combines with J gene TRBJ2-3, with D possibly being TRBD1 (5 bases). V gave up 3 bases and J gave up 0 bases, with 16 bases separating them. Germline V CDR1 and CDR2: LNHDA, SQIVND (reference sequence). The CDR3 loop spans 17 amino acids. The CDR3 loop is CASSIKGASTSTDTQYF. Here the CDR3 DNA reads TGTGCCAGTAGTATTAAAGGGGCTTCCACGAGCACAGATACGCAGTATTTT.

The V call is TRBV5-5, the J call TRBJ2-7; D ambiguous. Trimming pared 0 bases from V and 1 base from J, leaving 5 bases between. The CDR3 consists of 13 residues. Germline V gene sequence: CDR1 SGHKS, CDR2 YYEKEE (reference sequence). The CDR3 bases are TGTGCCAGCAGCTTGGCCAAGTCCTACGAGCAGTACTTC. Translation gives CASSLAKSYEQYF.

The V call is TRBV28, the J call TRBJ2-3; 10 bases fit TRBD2. CDR3 length: 18 amino acids. CDR1 and CDR2 from the germline V gene are MDHEN and SYDVKM. The ends lost 4 bases at V and 4 bases at J; junction bases unmatched: 14. Here the CDR3 reads CASSSHATIAGGADTQYF. Written as DNA, the CDR3 is TGTGCCAGCAGTTCACATGCCACTATAGCGGGAGGCGCAGATACGCAGTATTTT. Looking up the rest from reference TRBV28 and TRBJ2-3 gives the full variable domain: DVKVTQSSRYLVKRTGEKVFLECVQDMDHENMFWYRQDPGLGLRLIYFSYDVKMKEKGDIPEGYSVSREKKERFSLILESASTNQTSMYLCASSSHATIAGGADTQYFGPGTRLTVL.

The chain carries TRBV28 and TRBJ1-2; tentatively, D is TRBD1 (6 bases). CDR1 is MDHEN and CDR2 is SYDVKM in the germline V gene. CDR3 length equals 12 residues. V was clipped by 6 bases and J by 5 bases, with 10 bases between them. The CDR3 region is CASRTGFYGYTF. In DNA, the CDR3 is TGTGCCAGCAGAACAGGGTTTTATGGCTACACCTTC.

V gene TRBV18 combines with J gene TRBJ1-4; D is unclear. The CDR3 loop spans 13 amino acids. Germline V gene sequence: CDR1 KGHSH, CDR2 LQKENI. V gave up 4 bases and J gave up 5 bases, with 8 bases separating them. The CDR3, as DNA: TGTGCCAGCTCACTGAGTGAAAATGAAAAACTGTTTTTT. The encoded protein is CASSLSENEKLFF.

The chain couples TRBV6-1 to TRBJ1-2; tentative D call: TRBD1 (6 bases). CDR1 is MNHNS and CDR2 is SASEGT in the germline V gene. V was shortened by 2 bases and J by 8 bases, with 15 bases between the two germline ends. This CDR3 has 14 residues. In nucleotides, the CDR3 is TGTGCCAGCAGTGAACCAGGGACATCTCAGGGCTACACCTTC. Protein product: CASSEPGTSQGYTF.

V usage is TRBV6-1 and J usage is TRBJ1-3; D is unresolved. V lost 6 bases, J lost 2 bases, and 14 bases lay in between. This CDR3 has 15 amino acids. Germline V gene lookup returns CDR1 MNHNS and CDR2 SASEGT. CDR3 nucleotide sequence: TGTGCCAGCAGCTCGATGGGATTCGCTGGAAACACCATATATTTT. Protein: CASSSMGFAGNTIYF.